The clone carrying this TCR beta chain was recorded once. Its antigen is still unknown. It is unclear where the CDR3 begins or ends on the DNA, so no DNA is shown, and the CDR3 is as TCRdb lists it. This sample is part of a study of CD8 T cells in ankylosing spondylitis. General observations from the study: Earlier work had already found some motif variants in reactive arthritis synovial fluid and blood. As reported, disease-linked clones showed significant enrichment in matched ankylosing spondylitis synovial fluid.

Libraries for TCR beta were made by quantitative 5'-RACE with molecular barcodes. TCRdb fed the 5' RACE reads into MiXCR, producing one record per CDR3 protein. The table has 250,000 or so distinct CDR3 sequences, approximately 20% seen once. Germline assignment: CDR1 SGHTA and CDR2 FQGNSA. 15 amino acids form the CDR3, both terminal residues included. The material sequenced was blood, either unsorted or a sorted T cell fraction (not recorded which). The chain is built from TRBV7-2 and TRBJ2-2; the table names TRBD2, a call not compared with the DNA. The sequence derives from a male donor with ankylosing spondylitis or in good health (not recorded which). CDR3 residues: CASSLELVPGELFFF.